This T cell receptor beta chain was found in a study of identical twins. It was template switching that added a universal primer site, and there were unique molecular identifiers on the cDNA. TCRdb re-called the 5' RACE reads with MiXCR, one entry per CDR3 protein. The sample lists around 1.7 million distinct CDR3 sequences, about 30% occurring once. The CDR3 runs 17 residues. The germline V and J ends were trimmed by 0 bases and 0 bases, with 12 bases remaining between them. The germline CDR1 and CDR2 sequences are SGHTS and YDEGEE. This rearrangement joins TRBV5-8 to TRBJ2-2; no clear D. Sequencing was carried out using cord blood. The TCR was taken from a newborn girl in good health. CDR3 in amino acids: CASSLAFLAANTGELFF. The DNA of the CDR3 is TGTGCCAGCAGCTTGGCCTTTTTGGCTGCGAACACCGGGGAGCTGTTTTTT.